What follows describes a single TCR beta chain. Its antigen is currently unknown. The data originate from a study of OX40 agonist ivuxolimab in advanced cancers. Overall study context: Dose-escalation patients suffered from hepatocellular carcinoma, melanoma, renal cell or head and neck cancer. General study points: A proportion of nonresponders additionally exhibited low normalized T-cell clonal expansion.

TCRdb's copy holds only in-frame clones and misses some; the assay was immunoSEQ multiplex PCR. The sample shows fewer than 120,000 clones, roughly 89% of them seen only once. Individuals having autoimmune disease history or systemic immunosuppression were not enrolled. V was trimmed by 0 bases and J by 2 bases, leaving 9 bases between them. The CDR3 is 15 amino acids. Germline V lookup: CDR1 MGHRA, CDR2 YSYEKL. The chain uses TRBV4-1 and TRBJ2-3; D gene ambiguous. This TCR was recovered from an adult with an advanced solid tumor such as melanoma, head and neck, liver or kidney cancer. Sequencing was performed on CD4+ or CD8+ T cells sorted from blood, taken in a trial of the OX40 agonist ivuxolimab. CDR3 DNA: TGCGCCAGCAGCCAAGAAGTGAGTTACACAGATACGCAGTATTTT. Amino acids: CASSQEVSYTDTQYF.